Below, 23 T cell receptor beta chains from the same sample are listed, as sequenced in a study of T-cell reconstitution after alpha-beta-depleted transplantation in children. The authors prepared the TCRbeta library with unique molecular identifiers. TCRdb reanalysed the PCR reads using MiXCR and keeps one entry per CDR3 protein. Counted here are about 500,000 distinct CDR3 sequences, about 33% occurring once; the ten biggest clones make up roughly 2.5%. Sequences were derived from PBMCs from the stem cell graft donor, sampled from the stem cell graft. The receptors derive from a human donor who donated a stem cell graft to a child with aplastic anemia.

The CDR3 protein is CASDNSYEQYV. CDR3 bases: TGTGCCAGTGACAACTCCTACGAGCAGTACGTC. The rearrangement links TRBV19 to TRBJ2-7; D is unclear. The CDR3 runs to 11 residues. With 8 bases removed from V and 0 bases from J, the gap between germline ends came to 5 bases. Germline lookup yields CDR1 LNHDA and CDR2 SQIVND (reference sequence).

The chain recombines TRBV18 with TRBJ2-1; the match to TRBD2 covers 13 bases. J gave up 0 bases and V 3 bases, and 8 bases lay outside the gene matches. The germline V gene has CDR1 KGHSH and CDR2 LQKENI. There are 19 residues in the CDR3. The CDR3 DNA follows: TGTGCCAGCTCACCGTCCCAGGGACTAGCGGGAAACTCCTACAATGAGCAGTTCTTC. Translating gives CASSPSQGLAGNSYNEQFF.

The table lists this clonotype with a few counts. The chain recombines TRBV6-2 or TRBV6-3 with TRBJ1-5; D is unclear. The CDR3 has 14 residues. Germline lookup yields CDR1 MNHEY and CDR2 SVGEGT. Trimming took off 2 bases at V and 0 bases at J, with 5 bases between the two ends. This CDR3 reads CASSYRNSNQPQHF. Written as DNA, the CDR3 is TGTGCCAGCAGTTACAGGAATAGCAATCAGCCCCAGCATTTT.

In nucleotides, the CDR3 is TGCAGTGCTACCCGGGACAGAAAAGAGACCCAGTACTTC. Translated, it gives CSATRDRKETQYF. The chain is built from TRBV20-1 and TRBJ2-5; 7 bases map to TRBD1. Germline lookup yields CDR1 DFQATT and CDR2 SNEGSKA (reference sequence). Germline trimming cut 4 bases from V and 3 bases from J; bases unmatched to any gene: 5. The CDR3 is made up of 13 amino acids.

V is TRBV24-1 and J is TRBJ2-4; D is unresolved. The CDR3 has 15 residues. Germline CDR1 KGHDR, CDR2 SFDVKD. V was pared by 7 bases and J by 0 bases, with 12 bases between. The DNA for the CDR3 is TGTGCCACCAGCTTACAAAGAACAGCCAAAAACATTCAGTACTTC. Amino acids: CATSLQRTAKNIQYF.

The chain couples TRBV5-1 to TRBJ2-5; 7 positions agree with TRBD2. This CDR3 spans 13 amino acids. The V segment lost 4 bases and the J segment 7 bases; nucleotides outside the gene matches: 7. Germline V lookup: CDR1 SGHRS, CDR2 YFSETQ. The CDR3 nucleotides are TGCGCCAGCAGCCTAGGACTAGGGTCGACCCAGTACTTC. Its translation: CASSLGLGSTQYF.

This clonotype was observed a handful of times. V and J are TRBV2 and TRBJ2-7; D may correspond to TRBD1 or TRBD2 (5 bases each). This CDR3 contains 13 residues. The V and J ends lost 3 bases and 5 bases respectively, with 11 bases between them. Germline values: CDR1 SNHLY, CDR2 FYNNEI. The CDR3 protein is CASSDTGLDEQYV. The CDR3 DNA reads TGTGCCAGCAGTGACACGGGGCTGGACGAGCAGTACGTC.

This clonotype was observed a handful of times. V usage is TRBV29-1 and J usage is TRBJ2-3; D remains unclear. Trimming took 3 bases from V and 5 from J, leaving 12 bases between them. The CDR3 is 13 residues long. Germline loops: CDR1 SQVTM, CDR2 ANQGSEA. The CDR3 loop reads CSVDESDGDTQYF. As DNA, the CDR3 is TGCAGCGTTGACGAGAGTGATGGAGATACGCAGTATTTT.

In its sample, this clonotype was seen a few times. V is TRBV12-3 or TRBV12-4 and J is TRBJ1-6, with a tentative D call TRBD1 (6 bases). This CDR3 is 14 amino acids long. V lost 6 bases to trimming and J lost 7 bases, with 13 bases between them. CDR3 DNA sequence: TGTGCCAGCAGCCCCACAGGGAGAAATTCACCCCTCCACTTT. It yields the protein CASSPTGRNSPLHF.

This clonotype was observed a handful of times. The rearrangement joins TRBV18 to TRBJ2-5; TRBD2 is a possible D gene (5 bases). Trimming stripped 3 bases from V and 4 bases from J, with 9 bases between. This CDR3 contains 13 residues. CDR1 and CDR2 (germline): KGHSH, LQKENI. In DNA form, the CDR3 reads TGTGCCAGCTCACCCCGAGAGGGAGAGACCCAGTACTTC. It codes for CASSPREGETQYF.

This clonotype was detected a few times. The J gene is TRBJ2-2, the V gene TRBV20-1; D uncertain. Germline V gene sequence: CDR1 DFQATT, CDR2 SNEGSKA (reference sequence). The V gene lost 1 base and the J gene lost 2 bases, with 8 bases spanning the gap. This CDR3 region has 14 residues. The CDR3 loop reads CSARASRNTGELFF. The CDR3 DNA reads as TGCAGTGCTAGAGCCTCTAGAAACACCGGGGAGCTGTTTTTT.

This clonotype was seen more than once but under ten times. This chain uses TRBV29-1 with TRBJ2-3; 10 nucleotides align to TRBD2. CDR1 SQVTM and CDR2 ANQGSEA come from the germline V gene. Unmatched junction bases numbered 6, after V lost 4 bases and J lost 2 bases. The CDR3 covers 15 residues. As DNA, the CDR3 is TGCAGCGTTGCGAAGCGGGAGGGATACACAGATACGCAGTATTTT. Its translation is CSVAKREGYTDTQYF.

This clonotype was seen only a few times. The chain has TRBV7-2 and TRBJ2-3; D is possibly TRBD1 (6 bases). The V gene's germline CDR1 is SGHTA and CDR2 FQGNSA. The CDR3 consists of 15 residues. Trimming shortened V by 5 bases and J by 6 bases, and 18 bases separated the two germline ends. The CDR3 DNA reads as TGTGCCAGCAGCCCCACAGGGTCCTCGGTTGATACGCAGTATTTT. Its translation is CASSPTGSSVDTQYF.

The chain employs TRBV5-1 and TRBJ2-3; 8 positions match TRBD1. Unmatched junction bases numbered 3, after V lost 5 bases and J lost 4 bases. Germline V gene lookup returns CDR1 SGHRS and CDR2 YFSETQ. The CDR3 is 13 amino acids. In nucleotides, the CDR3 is TGCGCCAGCAGTCAGGGGGCGGCAGATACGCAGTATTTT. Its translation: CASSQGAADTQYF.

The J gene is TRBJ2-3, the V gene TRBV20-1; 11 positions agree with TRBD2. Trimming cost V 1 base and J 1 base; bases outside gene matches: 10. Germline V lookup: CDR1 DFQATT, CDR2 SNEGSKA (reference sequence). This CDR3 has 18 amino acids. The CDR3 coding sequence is TGCAGTGCTAGAGTCCCACCGGGACTAGCGGAAGGCACAGATACGCAGTATTTT. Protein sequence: CSARVPPGLAEGTDTQYF.

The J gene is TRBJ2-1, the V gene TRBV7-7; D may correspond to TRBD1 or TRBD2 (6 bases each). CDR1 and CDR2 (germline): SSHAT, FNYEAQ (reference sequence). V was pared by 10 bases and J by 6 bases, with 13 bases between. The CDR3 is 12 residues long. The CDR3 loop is CATSPGANEQFF. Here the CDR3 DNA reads TGTGCCACCTCGCCGGGGGCCAATGAGCAGTTCTTC.

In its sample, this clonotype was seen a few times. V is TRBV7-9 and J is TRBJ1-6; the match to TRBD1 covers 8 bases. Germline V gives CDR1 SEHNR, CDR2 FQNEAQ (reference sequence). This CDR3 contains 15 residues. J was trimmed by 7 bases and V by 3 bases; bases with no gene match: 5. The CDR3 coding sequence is TGTGCCAGCAGCTTGTTACAGGGGGTAAATTCACCCCTCCACTTT. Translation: CASSLLQGVNSPLHF.

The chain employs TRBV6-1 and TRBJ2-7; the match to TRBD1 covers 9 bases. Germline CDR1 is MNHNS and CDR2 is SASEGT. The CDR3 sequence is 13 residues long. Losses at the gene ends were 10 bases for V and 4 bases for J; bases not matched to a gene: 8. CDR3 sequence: CATQGTGRYEQYF. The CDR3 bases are TGTGCCACCCAAGGGACAGGGAGGTACGAGCAGTACTTC.

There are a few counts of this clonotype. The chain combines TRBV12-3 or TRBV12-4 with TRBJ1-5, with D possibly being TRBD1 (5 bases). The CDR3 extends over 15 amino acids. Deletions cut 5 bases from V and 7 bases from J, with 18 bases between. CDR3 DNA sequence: TGTGCCAGCAGTCGATTAAGCGGGGCTGAACAGCCCCAGCATTTT. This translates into CASSRLSGAEQPQHF.

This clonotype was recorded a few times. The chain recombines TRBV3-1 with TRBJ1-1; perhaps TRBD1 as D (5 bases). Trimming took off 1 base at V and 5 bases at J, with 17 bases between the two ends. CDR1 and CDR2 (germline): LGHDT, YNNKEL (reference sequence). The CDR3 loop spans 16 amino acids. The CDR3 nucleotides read TGTGCCAGCAGCCAAGCCGGCGCGGGGGGAGGAACTGAAGCTTTCTTT. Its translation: CASSQAGAGGGTEAFF.

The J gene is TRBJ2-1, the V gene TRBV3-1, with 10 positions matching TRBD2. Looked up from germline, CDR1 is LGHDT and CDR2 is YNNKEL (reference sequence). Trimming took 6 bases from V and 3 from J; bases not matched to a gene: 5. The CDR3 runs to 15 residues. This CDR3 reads CASSPTSGDYNEQFF. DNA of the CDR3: TGTGCCAGCAGTCCCACTAGCGGGGACTACAATGAGCAGTTCTTC.

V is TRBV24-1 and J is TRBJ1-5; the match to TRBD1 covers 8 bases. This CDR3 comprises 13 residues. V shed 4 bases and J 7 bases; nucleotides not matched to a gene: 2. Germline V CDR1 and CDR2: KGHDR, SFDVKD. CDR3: CATSETGGQPQHF. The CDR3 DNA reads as TGTGCCACCAGTGAAACAGGGGGGCAGCCCCAGCATTTT.

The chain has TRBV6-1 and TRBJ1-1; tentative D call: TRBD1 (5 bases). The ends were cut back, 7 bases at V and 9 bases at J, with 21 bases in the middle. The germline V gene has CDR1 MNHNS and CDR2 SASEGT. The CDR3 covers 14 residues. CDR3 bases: TGTGCCAGCACCTACGGGGGTACCGACGGGAAAGCTTTCTTT. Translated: CASTYGGTDGKAFF.